The rows below give T cell receptor beta chains drawn from one sample of a study of T cell repertoires in cytomegalovirus infection. Each CDR3 protein is one row after TCRdb ran MiXCR on the reads. The sample consists of hundreds of thousands of distinct CDR3 sequences, 30% to 35% of them appearing once. These receptors' antigens are unknown. This sample comprised cultured PBMCs, obtained from culture after CMV antigen stimulation. The receptors were gathered from a human donor in good health (CMV status not recorded). Some clones in this sample may be carry-over from other donors' samples. Both conserved end residues are part of each CDR3. A D gene is named only where the DNA matches it firmly. Clone size is given for some rows only: seen once, a few or many times, or a class if the clone is expanded.

abundance: -; v_gene: TRBV5-6; j_gene: TRBJ1-4; len: 15; d_gene: -; CDR3nt: TGTGCCAGCAGCTTGGTTCGAAGTTCTAATGAAAAACTGTTTTTT; CDR3aa: CASSLVRSSNEKLFF
abundance: -; v_gene: TRBV27; j_gene: TRBJ1-2; len: 15; d_gene: -; CDR3nt: TGTGCCAGCAGCCCGGGAAAGAGTTCATTCTATGGCTACACCTTC; CDR3aa: CASSPGKSSFYGYTF
abundance: few; v_gene: TRBV12-3/TRBV12-4; j_gene: TRBJ2-1; len: 14; d_gene: -; CDR3nt: TGTGCCAGTACCTGGTTGACGGGGAACAATGAGCAGTTCTTC; CDR3aa: CASTWLTGNNEQFF
abundance: -; v_gene: TRBV5-1; j_gene: TRBJ2-2; len: 17; d_gene: TRBD2; CDR3nt: TGCGCCAGCAGCTTCCGGACTAGCGGGAGTCGCACCGGGGAGCTGTTTTTT; CDR3aa: CASSFRTSGSRTGELFF
abundance: -; v_gene: TRBV7-6; j_gene: TRBJ1-5; len: 13; d_gene: -; CDR3nt: TGTGCCAGCAGCTTAGCGTTCGGTCAGCCCCAGCATTTT; CDR3aa: CASSLAFGQPQHF
abundance: -; v_gene: TRBV5-4; j_gene: TRBJ2-3; len: 16; d_gene: TRBD2; CDR3nt: TGTGCCAGCAGTTTGCGGCTAGCGGCTAGCACAGATACGCAGTATTTT; CDR3aa: CASSLRLAASTDTQYF
abundance: few; v_gene: TRBV12-3/TRBV12-4; j_gene: TRBJ2-7; len: 16; d_gene: TRBD1; CDR3nt: TGTGCCAGCAGTTTTGGGGGTACAGGGGCGTATTACGAGCAGTACTTC; CDR3aa: CASSFGGTGAYYEQYF
abundance: -; v_gene: TRBV12-3/TRBV12-4; j_gene: TRBJ1-4; len: 16; d_gene: -; CDR3nt: TGTGCCAGCAGTTTCTCCCTGGCGGGATGGGGGGAAAAACTGTTTTTT; CDR3aa: CASSFSLAGWGEKLFF
abundance: -; v_gene: TRBV20-1; j_gene: TRBJ2-3; len: 12; d_gene: -; CDR3nt: TGCAGTGCTCTCGTCGGCACAGATACGCAGTATTTT; CDR3aa: CSALVGTDTQYF
abundance: few; v_gene: TRBV7-9; j_gene: TRBJ2-1; len: 14; d_gene: -; CDR3nt: TGTGCCAGCCATCGGGATTTCGGTTACAATGAGCAGTTCTTC; CDR3aa: CASHRDFGYNEQFF
abundance: few; v_gene: TRBV9; j_gene: TRBJ1-1; len: 13; d_gene: -; CDR3nt: TGTGCCAGCAGCGTAGCGGGGGGTCCTGAAGCTTTCTTT; CDR3aa: CASSVAGGPEAFF